This TCR beta chain was sequenced for a study of blood T cell repertoires in COVID-19. Trimming cost V 5 bases and J 1 base; bases outside gene matches: 8. The CDR3 is 16 amino acids. Germline CDR1 reads SGHTA; CDR2 reads FQGNSA. Some clones are missing from TCRdb's copy, which holds only in-frame ones; the method was immunoSEQ multiplex PCR. The sample has about 43,000 clones, around 90% seen once. The receptor's source is a woman older than 75 with active COVID-19. Sequenced: peripheral blood. The chain joins TRBV7-2 to TRBJ2-3; 8 nucleotides agree with TRBD1. The CDR3 sequence is CASSRSPGQGTDTQYF. In nucleotides, the CDR3 is TGTGCCAGCAGCAGATCCCCGGGACAGGGCACAGATACGCAGTATTTT.